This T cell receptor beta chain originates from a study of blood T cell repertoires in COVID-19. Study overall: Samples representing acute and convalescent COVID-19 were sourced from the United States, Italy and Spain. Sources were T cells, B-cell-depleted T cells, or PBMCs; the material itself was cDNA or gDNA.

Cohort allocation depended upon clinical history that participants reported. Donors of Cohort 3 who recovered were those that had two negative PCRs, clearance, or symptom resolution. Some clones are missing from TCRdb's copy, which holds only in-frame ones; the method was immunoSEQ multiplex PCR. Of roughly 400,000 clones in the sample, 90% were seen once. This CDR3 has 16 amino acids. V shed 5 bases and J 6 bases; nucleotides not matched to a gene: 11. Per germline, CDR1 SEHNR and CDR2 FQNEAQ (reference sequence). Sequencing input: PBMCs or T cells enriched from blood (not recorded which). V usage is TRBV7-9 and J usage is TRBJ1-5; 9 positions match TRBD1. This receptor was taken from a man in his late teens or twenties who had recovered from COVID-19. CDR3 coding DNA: TGTGCCAGCAGCCGTTCCGGTACAGGGGGCTTTCAGCCCCAGCATTTT. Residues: CASSRSGTGGFQPQHF.